The source of this T cell receptor (beta chain) is a study of CD8 T cells in Susac syndrome. V lost 6 bases to trimming and J lost 2 bases, with 14 bases between them. CDR1 is SGDLS and CDR2 is YYNGEE in the germline V gene. The length of the CDR3 is 14 residues. Random hexamers primed reverse transcription of 0.5 to 1 ug RNA. Multiplex PCR with immunoSEQ amplified the TCR beta CDR3 across 54 Vbeta and 13 Jbeta. TCRdb reanalysed the immunoSEQ multiplex PCR reads using MiXCR and keeps one entry per CDR3 protein. The sample records more than 110,000 distinct CDR3 sequences, approximately 93% being singletons.

This clonotype was sampled from a human donor in good health. This chain joins TRBV9 and TRBJ2-5; no clear D gene. Material: CD8+ T cells from PBMCs. The CDR3: CASTPESLQETQYF. The DNA of the CDR3 is TGTGCCAGCACCCCGGAATCTCTACAAGAGACCCAGTACTTC.